The next 10 T cell receptor beta chains were all read from a single sample in a study of cytomegalovirus exposure and HLA in healthy donors. PCR involved 60 Vbeta and 13 Jbeta primers. Produced via immunoSEQ multiplex PCR; TCRdb's table is partial and in-frame only. Among fewer than 200,000 clones listed, roughly four fifths were seen once. The specimen sequenced was PBMCs. The receptors here all came from a woman in her fifties or sixties in good health and CMV-seropositive.

DNA of the CDR3: TGTGCCAGCAGCGTGTCAACAGGGTCCTACGAGCAGTACTTC. Amino acid sequence: CASSVSTGSYEQYF. The V and J genes are TRBV9 and TRBJ2-7; TRBD1 might be the D (6 bases). Germline V gene data show CDR1 as SGDLS and CDR2 as YYNGEE. This CDR3 has 14 residues. The germline V and J ends were trimmed by 2 bases and 1 base, with 10 bases remaining between them.

The chain combines TRBV7-9 with TRBJ2-5, with D possibly matching TRBD2 (6 bases). The CDR3 extends over 13 amino acids. The germline V gene encodes CDR1 SEHNR and CDR2 FQNEAQ (reference sequence). The V gene lost 4 bases and the J gene lost 1 base, with 7 bases spanning the gap. Here the CDR3 reads CASSWTIQETQYF. The DNA of the CDR3 is TGTGCCAGCAGCTGGACTATCCAAGAGACCCAGTACTTC. The full variable domain, its missing parts supplied by reference TRBV7-9 and TRBJ2-5, is DTGVSQNPRHKITKRGQNVTFRCDPISEHNRLYWYRQTLGQGPEFLTYFQNEAQLEKSRLLSDRFSAERPKGSFSTLEIQRTEQGDSAMYLCASSWTIQETQYFGPGTRLLVL.

The chain couples TRBV11-2 to TRBJ1-2; D might be TRBD1 (6 bases). Trimming left V 5 bases short and J 3 bases short, with 10 bases between. This CDR3 has 13 amino acids. CDR1 and CDR2 (germline): SGHAT, FQNNGV. The CDR3 coding sequence is TGTGCCAGCAGCATCAGGGGAGACTATGGCTACACCTTC. It specifies CASSIRGDYGYTF.

This chain connects TRBV5-4 to TRBJ1-1; D possibly corresponds to TRBD1 (5 bases). V was trimmed by 3 bases and J by 1 base, leaving 7 bases between them. In germline, CDR1 is SGHNT, CDR2 YYREEE (reference sequence). This CDR3 has 13 residues. As DNA, the CDR3 is TGTGCCAGCAGCTGGGGGGGGAACACTGAAGCTTTCTTT. This sequence encodes CASSWGGNTEAFF.

This chain links TRBV29-1 with TRBJ2-2, with 8 bases that match TRBD1. CDR3 length: 16 amino acids. V shed 7 bases and J 0 bases; nucleotides not matched to a gene: 10. Germline values: CDR1 SQVTM, CDR2 ANQGSEA. CDR3 sequence (DNA): TGCAGCGCCTGCCCGGGACAGGCACCGAACACCGGGGAGCTGTTTTTT. It specifies CSACPGQAPNTGELFF.

This chain links TRBV6-5 with TRBJ2-3; a possible D gene is TRBD2 (5 bases). With 6 bases removed from V and 0 bases from J, the gap between germline ends came to 13 bases. CDR3 length equals 15 residues. CDR1 MNHEY and CDR2 SVGAGI come from the germline V gene. The CDR3 reads CASSPRGGSTDTQYF. In nucleotides, the CDR3 is TGTGCCAGCAGCCCCCGAGGCGGGAGCACAGATACGCAGTATTTT.

This clone was found many times. The rearrangement uses TRBV6-1 and TRBJ2-6; no reliable D call. Germline V gene data show CDR1 as MNHNS and CDR2 as SASEGT. The CDR3 runs to 14 residues. V lost 9 bases and J lost 0, with 9 bases in between. The CDR3 bases are TGTGCCAGTAGAAGTACCTCTGGGGCCAACGTCCTGACTTTC. Its protein product is CASRSTSGANVLTF.

The chain recombines TRBV7-6 with TRBJ1-2; TRBD1 aligns across 7 bases. After removal of 4 bases from V and 8 bases from J, the junction contained 4 bases not matched to a gene. This CDR3 region has 12 residues. The V gene's germline CDR1 is SGHVS and CDR2 FNYEAQ. The CDR3 DNA reads TGTGCCAGCAGCTCGACAGGGTGGGGCTACACCTTC. Protein: CASSSTGWGYTF.

This chain connects TRBV6-5 to TRBJ2-3, with D unclear. The germline V gene has CDR1 MNHEY and CDR2 SVGAGI. The ends were cut back, 4 bases at V and 2 bases at J, with 7 bases in the middle. There are 13 residues in the CDR3. CDR3: CASSFQVTDTQYF. The CDR3 DNA reads as TGTGCCAGCAGTTTTCAGGTCACAGATACGCAGTATTTT.

V gene TRBV11-2 combines with J gene TRBJ2-5, with unresolved D. The CDR3 totals 13 residues. The V gene's germline CDR1 is SGHAT and CDR2 FQNNGV. V was cut by 0 bases and J by 4 bases, with 6 bases left in between. The CDR3 here is CASSLERRETQYF. In DNA form, the CDR3 reads TGTGCCAGCAGCTTAGAGCGGCGAGAGACCCAGTACTTC.